This entry lists 2 T cell receptor beta chains sequenced from one sample in a study of Ad26.COV2.S vaccination and SARS-CoV-2 variants. TCRdb keeps only in-frame clones here, not all; method: immunoSEQ multiplex PCR. The top ten clones hold under 6% of a sample with hundreds of thousands of clones, about 89% of them seen once. Treatment: some 20 received Ad26.COV2.S at low or high dose, single or two shots; roughly five received placebo; per-sample allocation not given. It was on day 63 after the first vaccine or placebo injection that samples were taken. Sequences were derived from peripheral blood, sampled in a trial of Ad26.COV2.S vaccine versus placebo. These receptors all come from a person aged 18-65 years who received the Ad26.COV2.S COVID-19 vaccine or a placebo.

V gene TRBV29-1 combines with J gene TRBJ2-3; D remains ambiguous. The CDR3 length is 11 residues. Germline V gives CDR1 SQVTM, CDR2 ANQGSEA. V was pared by 3 bases and J by 11 bases, with 12 bases between. The chain's CDR3 is CSVDTAGRQYF. In DNA form, the CDR3 reads TGCAGCGTTGATACGGCAGGCCGGCAGTATTTT.

The CDR3 DNA reads as TGTGCCAGCAGTGAGGGCAGGGTGGACTCCTACGAGCAGTACTTC. Protein sequence: CASSEGRVDSYEQYF. This sequence joins TRBV2 and TRBJ2-7, with D perhaps TRBD1 (5 bases). V lost 3 bases and J 0 bases, leaving 12 bases between the germline ends. Per germline, CDR1 SNHLY and CDR2 FYNNEI. This CDR3 region has 15 residues.